Listed here are 12 T cell receptor beta chains from one sample, sequenced in a study of cytomegalovirus exposure and HLA in healthy donors (TCRdb year 2017). The method behind the library was the immunoSEQ multiplex PCR assay. For the multiplex PCR, a mixture combining 60 forward primers for TCR Vbeta segments and 13 reverse primers for TCR Jbeta segments was used. The source is immuneACCESS, and TCRdb retained only in-frame sequences with V and J called. Part of the clones is not carried over; for the studies checked, unresolved V genes explain less than half of this, and the remainder is unexplained. Across this sample there are about 69,000 clones, with roughly four fifths seen only once. Together, the top ten hold over 20% of the sample. The sequenced material came from PBMCs. All receptors come from a woman under 40 in good health and CMV-seropositive.

The chain has TRBV5-1 and TRBJ1-4; the D is unclear. Germline V gene sequence: CDR1 SGHRS, CDR2 YFSETQ. V was cut by 3 bases and J by 8 bases, with 11 bases left in between. This CDR3 spans 13 amino acids. The CDR3 reads CASSSDWLEKLFF. The CDR3 DNA reads TGCGCCAGCAGCTCGGACTGGTTAGAAAAACTGTTTTTT.

This chain links TRBV7-9 with TRBJ1-1; a possible D gene is TRBD1 (6 bases). The germline V gene encodes CDR1 SEHNR and CDR2 FQNEAQ (reference sequence). V shed 3 bases and J shed 1 base, with 15 bases lying between them. The CDR3 runs to 16 residues. CDR3 DNA: TGTGCCAGCAGCTTTCTGAGGGGGGGATCGAACACTGAAGCTTTCTTT. Amino acid sequence: CASSFLRGGSNTEAFF.

The chain is built from TRBV29-1 and TRBJ2-7; 12 bases agree with TRBD2. The trim removed 4 bases at V and 5 bases at J, leaving 6 bases unmatched. Germline V gives CDR1 SQVTM, CDR2 ANQGSEA. The CDR3 runs to 14 residues. The CDR3 loop reads CSVVTSGSINEQYF. The CDR3 nucleotides read TGCAGCGTTGTGACTAGCGGGAGCATTAACGAGCAGTACTTC.

In DNA, the CDR3 is TGTGCCTGGTTCCGGCAGGGGTCCTATGGCTACACCTTC. Protein: CAWFRQGSYGYTF. This chain uses TRBV30 with TRBJ1-2; perhaps TRBD1 as D (6 bases). The CDR3 has 13 amino acids. V dropped 5 bases and J dropped 4 bases, with 14 bases sitting between them. Germline lookup yields CDR1 GTSNPN and CDR2 SVGIG (reference sequence).

V and J are TRBV7-2 and TRBJ2-2, with 15 bases lining up with TRBD2. In germline, CDR1 is SGHTA, CDR2 FQGNSA. With 0 bases clipped from V and 7 bases from J, the junction kept 12 bases outside the gene matches. The CDR3 is 20 amino acids. In DNA, the CDR3 is TGTGCCAGCAGCTTAGCACTCGGACTAGCGGGAGGGCCTGGTGTCGGGGAGCTGTTTTTT. This gives the protein CASSLALGLAGGPGVGELFF.

The rearrangement uses TRBV7-9 and TRBJ1-2; TRBD1 agrees at 12 bases. The junction had 5 bases not matched to a gene; V was cut back by 1 base and J by 8 bases. Germline V gene lookup returns CDR1 SEHNR and CDR2 FQNEAQ (reference sequence). This CDR3 region has 15 residues. The DNA of the CDR3 is TGTGCCAGCAGCTTAGAAGGGACAGGGGGCTCAGGCTACACCTTC. Protein sequence: CASSLEGTGGSGYTF.

The rearrangement joins TRBV7-2 to TRBJ1-2; 12 positions match TRBD1. CDR3 size: 16 residues. CDR1 SGHTA and CDR2 FQGNSA come from the germline V gene. The ends lost 5 bases at V and 7 bases at J; junction bases unmatched: 11. CDR3 in DNA: TGTGCCAGCAGCGCGCCGGGACAGGGGGCGTTAGGTGGCTACACCTTC. It encodes CASSAPGQGALGGYTF. Complete variable domain (other parts from reference TRBV7-2 and TRBJ1-2): GAGVSQSPSNKVTEKGKDVELRCDPISGHTALYWYRQSLGQGLEFLIYFQGNSAPDKSGLPSDRFSAERTGGSVSTLTIQRTQQEDSAVYLCASSAPGQGALGGYTFGSGTRLTVV.

This clone has a handful of counts. The chain carries TRBV16 and TRBJ2-5; perhaps TRBD1 as D (5 bases). CDR1 is KGHSY, CDR2 FQNENV, per germline. The V end was cut by 0 bases, the J end by 5 bases, with 10 bases between. The length of the CDR3 is 14 residues. DNA of the CDR3: TGTGCCAGCAGCCAATCCCCAGGGTCGGAGACCCAGTACTTC. Its protein product is CASSQSPGSETQYF.

This chain joins TRBV30 and TRBJ2-1; 7 nucleotides line up with TRBD1. This CDR3 region has 17 residues. In germline, CDR1 is GTSNPN, CDR2 SVGIG (reference sequence). V was clipped by 6 bases and J by 0 bases; unmatched bases: 14. CDR3 sequence (DNA): TGTGCCTGTACTAACCCCAGACAGGGTTCCTCCTACAATGAGCAGTTCTTC. Protein product: CACTNPRQGSSYNEQFF.

The chain uses TRBV20-1 and TRBJ2-5; a weak D match, TRBD1 (6 bases). This CDR3 region has 9 residues. Between the trimmed V and J ends, which lost 6 bases and 9 bases, there was a span of 8 bases. Per germline, CDR1 DFQATT and CDR2 SNEGSKA (reference sequence). The CDR3 protein is CSADSAQYF. The CDR3 DNA sequence: TGCAGTGCGGACAGTGCCCAGTACTTC.

A few counts support this clone. The gene calls are TRBV19 and TRBJ2-7; 7 bases fit TRBD2. Germline CDR1 and CDR2: LNHDA and SQIVND (reference sequence). There are 14 residues in the CDR3. The junction had 6 bases not matched to a gene; V was cut back by 3 bases and J by 4 bases. The CDR3 here is CASSIGGRPYEQYF. CDR3 nucleotide sequence: TGTGCCAGTAGTATTGGCGGGAGACCATACGAGCAGTACTTC.

The chain couples TRBV28 to TRBJ2-3; D possibly corresponds to TRBD2 (5 bases). V lost 6 bases and J lost 2, with 15 bases in between. Germline loops: CDR1 MDHEN, CDR2 SYDVKM. The CDR3 totals 15 residues. The CDR3 sequence is CASSPGAVPTDTQYF. The CDR3, as DNA: TGTGCCAGCAGCCCAGGAGCGGTTCCCACAGATACGCAGTATTTT. Full variable domain (outside the CDR3, taken from reference TRBV28 and TRBJ2-3): DVKVTQSSRYLVKRTGEKVFLECVQDMDHENMFWYRQDPGLGLRLIYFSYDVKMKEKGDIPEGYSVSREKKERFSLILESASTNQTSMYLCASSPGAVPTDTQYFGPGTRLTVL.